This T cell receptor beta chain is drawn from a study of response to subunit inactivated influenza vaccine. Study conclusions and caveats: T cells newly recruited by each seasonal influenza vaccination are few, the authors suggested.

TCRdb re-analysed the RT-PCR reads in MiXCR, keeping a single row per CDR3 protein. The table records hundreds of thousands of distinct CDR3 sequences, around a sixth of them present only once. This clonotype was counted a few times. As yet, its antigen is unknown. Germline CDR1 SGHAT, CDR2 FQNNGV. Trimming removed 5 bases from V and 2 bases from J; junction bases left unmatched: 4. CDR3 length: 15 amino acids. The rearrangement uses TRBV11-2 and TRBJ1-2; 11 bases are a match to TRBD1. The clonotype originates from a man aged 50-59 years who received an inactivated influenza vaccine. The source material was PBMCs from blood, sampled around 5 days after vaccination. CDR3 sequence: CASSPRDRGNYGYTF. In DNA form, the CDR3 reads TGTGCCAGCAGCCCGAGGGACAGGGGGAACTATGGCTACACCTTC.